This T cell receptor beta chain came from a study of blood T cell repertoires in COVID-19. Study-level information: Some COVID-19 samples were acute and others convalescent; all came from the United States, Italy and Spain. Sample material is recorded as cDNA or gDNA derived from T cells, B-cell-depleted T cells, or PBMCs.

Authors' data handling: Cell counts per sample came from amplifying reference gene primers. Only in-frame clones appear in the TCRdb table, and some are missing; sequencing was by immunoSEQ multiplex PCR. V, J and clone size derive from that table, while D and trimming were established from the DNA sequence. The repertoire consists of some 100,000 clones, with about four fifths occurring once and the leading ten covering less than 11%. This CDR3 has 15 residues. V shed 1 base and J shed 5 bases, with 9 bases lying between them. CDR1 is LNHDA and CDR2 is SQIVND in the germline V gene (reference sequence).

Sequenced sample: peripheral blood. This receptor was obtained from a human donor in a cohort sampled during active COVID-19. V is TRBV19 and J is TRBJ1-6, with TRBD1 as a possible D gene (6 bases). The CDR3 loop reads CASSIVAGDNSPLHF. In nucleotides, the CDR3 is TGTGCCAGTAGTATAGTGGCAGGGGATAATTCACCCCTCCACTTT.